One sample yielded the 10 T cell receptor beta chains listed below, sequenced in a study of blood T cell repertoires in COVID-19. The data were produced by immunoSEQ multiplex PCR, yet TCRdb's version contains in-frame clones alone and is incomplete. The sample shows some 30,000 clones, 80% to 85% of them seen only once. Material: peripheral blood. These receptors all come from an elderly man with active COVID-19.

The chain couples TRBV18 to TRBJ2-1, with TRBD1 matching 7 bases. Germline V gene lookup returns CDR1 KGHSH and CDR2 LQKENI. J was trimmed by 7 bases and V by 3 bases; bases with no gene match: 6. This CDR3 has 14 residues. Here the CDR3 DNA reads TGTGCCAGCTCACCGCGGACAGGAGTAAATGAGCAGTTCTTC. As protein: CASSPRTGVNEQFF.

This sequence joins TRBV9 and TRBJ1-2, with 7 bases matching TRBD1. J gave up 3 bases and V 3 bases, and 5 bases lay outside the gene matches. This CDR3 contains 14 residues. CDR1 and CDR2 (germline): SGDLS, YYNGEE. The CDR3 nucleotides read TGTGCCAGCAGCGCGAGACAGGGTGACTATGGCTACACCTTC. This codes for CASSARQGDYGYTF.

This clone was seen just once. J is TRBJ2-1 and V is TRBV7-6; 11 bases agree with TRBD1. The CDR3 runs to 15 residues. V gave up 4 bases and J gave up 7 bases; unmatched junction bases: 6. CDR1 is SGHVS and CDR2 is FNYEAQ in the germline V gene. As DNA, the CDR3 is TGTGCCAGCAGCTACCGGACAGGGGGCATGAATGAGCAGTTCTTC. This encodes CASSYRTGGMNEQFF.

The chain joins TRBV6-6 to TRBJ2-7, with 12 positions matching TRBD1. The CDR3 sequence is 16 residues long. Germline V gene lookup returns CDR1 MNHNY and CDR2 SVGAGI (reference sequence). The V segment lost 0 bases and the J segment 6 bases; nucleotides outside the gene matches: 6. CDR3 loop: CASSYSMGQGASEQYF. In DNA, the CDR3 is TGTGCCAGCAGTTACTCGATGGGACAGGGGGCCAGCGAGCAGTACTTC.

This clone has just one count. The rearrangement joins TRBV27 to TRBJ1-5; TRBD1 matches 8 bases. Germline CDR1 is MNHEY and CDR2 is SMNVEV (reference sequence). Germline trimming cut 1 base from V and 7 bases from J; bases unmatched to any gene: 9. The CDR3 length is 16 residues. CDR3 nucleotides: TGTGCCAGCAGTTTATTCTCGACAGGGGTGAAGCAGCCCCAGCATTTT. This encodes CASSLFSTGVKQPQHF.

The genes are TRBV18 and TRBJ2-1; 8 nucleotides align to TRBD1. Germline V gene sequence: CDR1 KGHSH, CDR2 LQKENI. This CDR3 contains 16 residues. The V and J ends lost 6 bases and 0 bases, in that order; junction bases with no gene match: 7. The CDR3 is CASSPTGGSSYNEQFF. The CDR3 DNA reads as TGTGCCAGCTCTCCTACAGGGGGAAGCTCCTACAATGAGCAGTTCTTC. Supplemented by reference TRBV18 and TRBJ2-1, the full variable domain reads NAGVMQNPRHLVRRRGQEARLRCSPMKGHSHVYWYRQLPEEGLKFMVYLQKENIIDESGMPKERFSAEFPKEGPSILRIQQVVRGDSAAYFCASSPTGGSSYNEQFFGPGTRLTVL.

The V gene is TRBV30, the J gene TRBJ1-3, with D possibly matching TRBD1 (6 bases). The germline V and J ends were trimmed by 0 bases and 4 bases, with 10 bases remaining between them. This CDR3 is 14 amino acids long. Germline V gives CDR1 GTSNPN, CDR2 SVGIG (reference sequence). This chain's CDR3 is CAWSVTGRGNTIYF. CDR3 nucleotide sequence: TGTGCCTGGAGTGTAACAGGGCGAGGAAACACCATATATTTT.

This clone appeared a single time. This rearrangement joins TRBV5-6 to TRBJ1-2; the match to TRBD1 covers 9 bases. The CDR3 has 13 amino acids. Germline CDR1 reads SGHDT; CDR2 reads YYEEEE. The V segment lost 7 bases and the J segment 6 bases; nucleotides outside the gene matches: 7. CDR3 in amino acids: CASGGTGPDGYTF. As DNA, the CDR3 is TGTGCCAGCGGAGGGACAGGGCCTGATGGCTACACCTTC.

V gene TRBV2 combines with J gene TRBJ1-2, with D perhaps matching TRBD1 (6 bases). The V gene lost 2 bases and the J gene lost 6 bases, with 16 bases spanning the gap. Germline CDR1 is SNHLY and CDR2 is FYNNEI. The CDR3 length is 15 residues. The CDR3 bases are TGTGCCAGCAGTGAACGGGGGGCTGGGGTGGATGGCTACACCTTC. Translated, it gives CASSERGAGVDGYTF. Full variable domain (rest looked up from reference TRBV2 and TRBJ1-2): EPEVTQTPSHQVTQMGQEVILRCVPISNHLYFYWYRQILGQKVEFLVSFYNNEISEKSEIFDDQFSVERPDGSNFTLKIRSTKLEDSAMYFCASSERGAGVDGYTFGSGTRLTVV.

The count of this clone is one. The rearrangement links TRBV28 to TRBJ2-2, with D possibly being TRBD2 (6 bases). The CDR3 is 15 residues long. The V end lost 5 bases, the J end lost 3 bases, and 13 bases lay between the germline ends. Germline CDR1 MDHEN, CDR2 SYDVKM. The DNA of the CDR3 is TGTGCCAGCAGTCCCCAGGGACTGTACACCGGGGAGCTGTTTTTT. Translating it yields CASSPQGLYTGELFF.